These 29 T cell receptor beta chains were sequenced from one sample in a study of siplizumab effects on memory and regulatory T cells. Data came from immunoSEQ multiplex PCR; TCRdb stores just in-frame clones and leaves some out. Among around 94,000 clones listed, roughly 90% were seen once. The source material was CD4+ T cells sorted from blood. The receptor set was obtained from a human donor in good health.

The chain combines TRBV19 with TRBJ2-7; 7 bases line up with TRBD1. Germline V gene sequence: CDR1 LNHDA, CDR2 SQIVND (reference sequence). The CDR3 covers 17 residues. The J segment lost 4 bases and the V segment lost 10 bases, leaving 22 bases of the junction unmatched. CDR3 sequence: CANLPQGGPPAFYEQYF. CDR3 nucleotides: TGTGCCAACCTTCCCCAAGGGGGCCCGCCTGCGTTTTACGAGCAGTACTTC.

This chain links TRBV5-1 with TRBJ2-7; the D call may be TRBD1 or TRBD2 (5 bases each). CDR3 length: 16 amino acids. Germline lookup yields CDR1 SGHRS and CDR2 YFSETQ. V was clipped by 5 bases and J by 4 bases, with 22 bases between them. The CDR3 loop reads CASRRVTGTGPYEQYF. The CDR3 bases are TGCGCCAGCAGAAGGGTTACCGGGACGGGACCTTACGAGCAGTACTTC.

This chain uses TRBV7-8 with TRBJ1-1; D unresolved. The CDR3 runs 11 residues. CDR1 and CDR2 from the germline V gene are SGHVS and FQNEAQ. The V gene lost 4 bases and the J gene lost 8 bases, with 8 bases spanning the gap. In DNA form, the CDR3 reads TGTGCCAGCAGCTGGGGTTCCGAAGCTTTCTTT. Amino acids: CASSWGSEAFF.

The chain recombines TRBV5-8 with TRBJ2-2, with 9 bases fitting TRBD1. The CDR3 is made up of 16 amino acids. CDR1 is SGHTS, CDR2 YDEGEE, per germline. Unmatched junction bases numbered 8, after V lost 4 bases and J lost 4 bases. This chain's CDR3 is CASSAWTGVITGELFF. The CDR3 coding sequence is TGTGCCAGCAGCGCCTGGACAGGGGTTATCACCGGGGAGCTGTTTTTT.

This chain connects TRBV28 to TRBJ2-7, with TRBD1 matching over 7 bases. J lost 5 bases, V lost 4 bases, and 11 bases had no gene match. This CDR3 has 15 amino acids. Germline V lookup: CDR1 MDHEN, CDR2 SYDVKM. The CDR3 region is CASSSQTGYNDEQYF. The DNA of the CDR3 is TGTGCCAGCAGTTCGCAGACAGGGTATAATGACGAGCAGTACTTC.

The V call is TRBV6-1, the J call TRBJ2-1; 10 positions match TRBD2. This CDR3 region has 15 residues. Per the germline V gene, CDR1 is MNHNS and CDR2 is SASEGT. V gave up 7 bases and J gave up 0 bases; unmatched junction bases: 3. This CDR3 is CASKSGRASYNEQFF. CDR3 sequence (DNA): TGTGCCAGCAAGAGCGGGAGGGCCTCCTACAATGAGCAGTTCTTC.

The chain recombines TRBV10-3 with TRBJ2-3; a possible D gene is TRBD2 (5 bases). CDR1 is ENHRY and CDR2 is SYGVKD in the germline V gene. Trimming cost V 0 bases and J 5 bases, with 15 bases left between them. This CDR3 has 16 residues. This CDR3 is CAISESTPGIGDTQYF. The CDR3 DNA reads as TGTGCCATCAGTGAGTCGACTCCCGGGATAGGAGATACGCAGTATTTT.

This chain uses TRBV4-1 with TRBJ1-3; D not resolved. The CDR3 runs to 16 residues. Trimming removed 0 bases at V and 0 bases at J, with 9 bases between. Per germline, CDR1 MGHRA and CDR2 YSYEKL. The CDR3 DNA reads TGCGCCAGCAGCCAAGAGGCAGGTTCCTCTGGAAACACCATATATTTT. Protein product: CASSQEAGSSGNTIYF.

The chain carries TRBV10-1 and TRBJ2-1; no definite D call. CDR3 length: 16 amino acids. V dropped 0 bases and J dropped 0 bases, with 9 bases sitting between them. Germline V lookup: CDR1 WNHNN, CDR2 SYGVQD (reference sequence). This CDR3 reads CASSESLASSYNEQFF. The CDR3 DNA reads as TGCGCCAGCAGTGAGTCGTTAGCTTCCTCCTACAATGAGCAGTTCTTC.

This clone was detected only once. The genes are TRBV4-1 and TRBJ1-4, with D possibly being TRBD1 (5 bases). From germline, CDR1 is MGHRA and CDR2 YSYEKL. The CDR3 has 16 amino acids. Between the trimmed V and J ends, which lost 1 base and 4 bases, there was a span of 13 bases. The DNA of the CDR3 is TGCGCCAGCAGCCAAGTGCAGGGAAGGGGTAATGAAAAACTGTTTTTT. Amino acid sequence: CASSQVQGRGNEKLFF.

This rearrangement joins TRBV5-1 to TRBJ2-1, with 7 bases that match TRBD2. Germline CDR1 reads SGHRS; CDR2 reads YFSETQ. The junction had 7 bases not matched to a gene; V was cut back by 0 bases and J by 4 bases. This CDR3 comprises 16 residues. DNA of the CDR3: TGCGCCAGCAGCTTGGATGCGGGAGCCACGTACAATGAGCAGTTCTTC. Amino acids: CASSLDAGATYNEQFF.

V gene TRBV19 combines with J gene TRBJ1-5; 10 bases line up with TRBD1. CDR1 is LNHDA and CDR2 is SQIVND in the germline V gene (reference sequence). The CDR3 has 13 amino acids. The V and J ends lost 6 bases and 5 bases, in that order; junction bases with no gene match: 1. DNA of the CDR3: TGTGCCAGTAGGACAGGGGGCCATCAGCCCCAGCATTTT. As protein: CASRTGGHQPQHF.

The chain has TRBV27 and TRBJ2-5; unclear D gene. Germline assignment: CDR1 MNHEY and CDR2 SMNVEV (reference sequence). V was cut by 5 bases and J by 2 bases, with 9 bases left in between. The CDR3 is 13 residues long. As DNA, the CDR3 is TGTGCCAGCAGTCCCGAAGGGCAAGAGACCCAGTACTTC. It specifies CASSPEGQETQYF.

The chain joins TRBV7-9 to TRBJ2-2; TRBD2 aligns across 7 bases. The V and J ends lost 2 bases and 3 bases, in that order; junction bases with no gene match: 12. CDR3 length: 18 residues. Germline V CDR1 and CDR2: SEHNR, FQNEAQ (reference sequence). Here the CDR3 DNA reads TGTGCCAGCAGCTTATCGGGAGGTGCGTCTTTGGACACCGGGGAGCTGTTTTTT. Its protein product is CASSLSGGASLDTGELFF.

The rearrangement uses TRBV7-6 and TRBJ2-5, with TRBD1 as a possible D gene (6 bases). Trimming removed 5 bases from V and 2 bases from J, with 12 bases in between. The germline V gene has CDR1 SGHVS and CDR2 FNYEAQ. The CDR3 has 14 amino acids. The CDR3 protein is CASSLGQLQETQYF. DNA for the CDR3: TGTGCCAGCAGCCTAGGACAGTTACAAGAGACCCAGTACTTC. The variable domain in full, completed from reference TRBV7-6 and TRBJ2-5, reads GAGVSQSPRYKVTKRGQDVALRCDPISGHVSLYWYRQALGQGPEFLTYFNYEAQQDKSGLPNDRFSAERPEGSISTLTIQRTEQRDSAMYRCASSLGQLQETQYFGPGTRLLVL.

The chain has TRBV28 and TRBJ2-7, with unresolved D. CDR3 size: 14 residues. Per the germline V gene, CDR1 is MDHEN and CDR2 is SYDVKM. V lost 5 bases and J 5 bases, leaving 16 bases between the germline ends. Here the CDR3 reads CASSQAGTPDEQYF. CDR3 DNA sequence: TGTGCCAGCAGTCAAGCAGGTACGCCGGACGAGCAGTACTTC.

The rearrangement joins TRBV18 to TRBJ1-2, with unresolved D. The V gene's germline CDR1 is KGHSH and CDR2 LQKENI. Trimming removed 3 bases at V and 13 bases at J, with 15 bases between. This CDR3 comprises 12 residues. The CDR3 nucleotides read TGTGCCAGCTCACCGACTACGCTGTCAATCACCTTC. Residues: CASSPTTLSITF. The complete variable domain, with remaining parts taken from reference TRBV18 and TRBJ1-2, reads NAGVMQNPRHLVRRRGQEARLRCSPMKGHSHVYWYRQLPEEGLKFMVYLQKENIIDESGMPKERFSAEFPKEGPSILRIQQVVRGDSAAYFCASSPTTLSITFGSGTRLTVV.

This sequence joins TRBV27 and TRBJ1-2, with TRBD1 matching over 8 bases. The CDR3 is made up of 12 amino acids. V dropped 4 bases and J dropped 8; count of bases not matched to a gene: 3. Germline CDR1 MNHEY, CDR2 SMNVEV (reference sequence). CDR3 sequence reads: CASSSGGRGYTF. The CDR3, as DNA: TGTGCCAGCAGTTCAGGGGGCCGGGGCTACACCTTC.

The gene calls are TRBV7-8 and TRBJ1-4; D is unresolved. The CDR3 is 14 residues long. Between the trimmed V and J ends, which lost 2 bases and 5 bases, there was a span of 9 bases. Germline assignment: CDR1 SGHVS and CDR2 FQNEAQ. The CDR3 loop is CASSLTRRNEKLFF. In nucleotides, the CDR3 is TGTGCCAGCAGCTTAACCCGGAGAAATGAAAAACTGTTTTTT. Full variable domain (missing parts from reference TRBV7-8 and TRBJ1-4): GAGVSQSPRYKVAKRGQDVALRCDPISGHVSLFWYQQALGQGPEFLTYFQNEAQLDKSGLPSDRFFAERPEGSVSTLKIQRTQQEDSAVYLCASSLTRRNEKLFFGSGTQLSVL.

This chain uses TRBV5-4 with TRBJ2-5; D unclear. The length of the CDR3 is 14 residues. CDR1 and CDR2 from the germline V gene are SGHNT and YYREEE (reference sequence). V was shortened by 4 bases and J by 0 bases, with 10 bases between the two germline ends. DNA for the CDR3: TGTGCCAGCAGCCGAACCCAGTACCAAGAGACCCAGTACTTC. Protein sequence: CASSRTQYQETQYF. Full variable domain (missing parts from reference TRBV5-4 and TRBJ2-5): ETGVTQSPTHLIKTRGQQVTLRCSSQSGHNTVSWYQQALGQGPQFIFQYYREEENGRGNFPPRFSGLQFPNYSSELNVNALELDDSALYLCASSRTQYQETQYFGPGTRLLVL.

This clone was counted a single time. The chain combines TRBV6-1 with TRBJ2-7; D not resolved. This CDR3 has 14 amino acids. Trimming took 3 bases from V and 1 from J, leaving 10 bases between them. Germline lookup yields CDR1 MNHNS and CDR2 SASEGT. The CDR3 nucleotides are TGTGCCAGCAGTGATAGACTCCATTCCTACGAGCAGTACTTC. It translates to CASSDRLHSYEQYF.

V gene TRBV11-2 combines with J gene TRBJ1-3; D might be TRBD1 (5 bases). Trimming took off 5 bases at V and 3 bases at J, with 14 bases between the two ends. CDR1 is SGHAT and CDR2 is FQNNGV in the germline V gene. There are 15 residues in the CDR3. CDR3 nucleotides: TGTGCCAGCAGCATTCAGACGGGGGGTGGAAACACCATATATTTT. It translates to CASSIQTGGGNTIYF. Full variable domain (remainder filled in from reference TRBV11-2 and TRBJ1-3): EAGVAQSPRYKIIEKRQSVAFWCNPISGHATLYWYQQILGQGPKLLIQFQNNGVVDDSQLPKDRFSAERLKGVDSTLKIQPAKLEDSAVYLCASSIQTGGGNTIYFGEGSWLTVV.

The CDR3, as DNA: TGTGCCAGCAGCTTAGAATCCCAGGGCAACTCACCCCTCCACTTT. Protein product: CASSLESQGNSPLHF. This chain joins TRBV7-9 and TRBJ1-6, with D maybe TRBD1 (5 bases). The V gene lost 1 base and the J gene lost 10 bases, with 14 bases spanning the gap. The CDR3 spans 15 residues. Germline CDR1 and CDR2: SEHNR and FQNEAQ (reference sequence).

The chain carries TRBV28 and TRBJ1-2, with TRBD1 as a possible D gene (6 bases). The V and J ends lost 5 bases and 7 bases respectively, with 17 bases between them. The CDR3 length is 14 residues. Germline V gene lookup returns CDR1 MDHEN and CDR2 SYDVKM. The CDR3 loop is CASSQLWGQGGYTF. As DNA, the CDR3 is TGTGCCAGCAGTCAATTATGGGGGCAAGGTGGCTACACCTTC.

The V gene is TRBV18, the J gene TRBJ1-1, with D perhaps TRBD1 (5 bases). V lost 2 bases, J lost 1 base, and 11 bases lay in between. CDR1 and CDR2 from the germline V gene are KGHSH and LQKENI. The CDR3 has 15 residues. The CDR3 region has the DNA TGTGCCAGCTCACCAGTGGAGGGGCCGAACACTGAAGCTTTCTTT. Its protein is CASSPVEGPNTEAFF.

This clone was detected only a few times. CDR3 bases: TGTGCCAGCAGTTACTCGTATCGTAGTCCCGAGCAGTACTTC. It yields the protein CASSYSYRSPEQYF. The chain recombines TRBV6-5 with TRBJ2-7; D is unclear. This CDR3 is built from 14 residues. From germline, CDR1 is MNHEY and CDR2 SVGAGI. Between the trimmed V and J ends, which lost 0 bases and 6 bases, there was a span of 12 bases.

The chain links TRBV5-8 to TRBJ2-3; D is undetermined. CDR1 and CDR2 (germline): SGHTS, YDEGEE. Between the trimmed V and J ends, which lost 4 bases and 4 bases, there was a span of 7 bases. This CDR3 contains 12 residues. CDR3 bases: TGTGCCAGCAGCCGTAATTCAGATACGCAGTATTTT. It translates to CASSRNSDTQYF.

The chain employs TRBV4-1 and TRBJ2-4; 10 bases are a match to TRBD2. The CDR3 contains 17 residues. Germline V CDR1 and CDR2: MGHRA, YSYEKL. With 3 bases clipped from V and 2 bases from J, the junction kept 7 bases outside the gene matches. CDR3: CASSQPLAGVTKNIQYF. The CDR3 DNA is TGCGCCAGCAGCCAGCCCCTAGCGGGAGTTACCAAAAACATTCAGTACTTC.

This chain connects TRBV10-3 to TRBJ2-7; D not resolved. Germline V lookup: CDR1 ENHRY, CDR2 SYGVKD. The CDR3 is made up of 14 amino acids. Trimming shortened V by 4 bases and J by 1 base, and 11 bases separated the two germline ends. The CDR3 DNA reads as TGTGCCATCAGTGCTCAAGTCCTATCCTACGAGCAGTACTTC. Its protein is CAISAQVLSYEQYF.